This T cell receptor (beta chain) was recovered during a study of cytomegalovirus exposure and HLA in healthy donors. Study-wide background: A prior analysis found roughly 100 million unique TCR beta sequences from 150 million to 200 million T cells.

The primer mix had 60 Vbeta and 13 Jbeta primers. The data were produced by immunoSEQ multiplex PCR, yet TCRdb's version contains in-frame clones alone and is incomplete. The table includes 100,000 to 150,000 clones, over 70% detected once. The CDR3 extends over 16 amino acids. Trimming cost V 4 bases and J 5 bases; bases outside gene matches: 7. Germline assignment: CDR1 MNHEY and CDR2 SMNVEV (reference sequence). Overall study findings and caveats: Later, an analysis showed that TCR beta chains associated with HLA were more clonally expanded than others that were equally common. TCR beta chains numbering more than 150 were designated cytomegalovirus-associated. The study dropped some indistinguishable V segments, TRBV6-2 and TRBV6-3 among them.

Concerning this clone itself: The antigen is undetermined.

This TCR derives from a woman aged 45-65 years in good health and CMV-seropositive. Input material: PBMCs. V and J are TRBV27 and TRBJ2-1, with TRBD2 identical over 11 bases. The CDR3 reads CASSSRLAGPHNEQFF. The DNA of the CDR3 is TGTGCCAGCAGTTCCCGACTAGCGGGGCCACACAATGAGCAGTTCTTC.